This TCR beta chain was obtained from a study of T cells after yellow fever vaccination. At the level of the study: Any fraction with a low cell number was prepared using SMART-Seq v4 Ultra Low Input.

TCRdb called the 5' RACE reads again in MiXCR, with one record for every CDR3 protein. This table has roughly 520,000 distinct CDR3 sequences, less than 25% appearing once. CDR3 size: 14 residues. Germline V CDR1 and CDR2: SGHTA, FQGNSA. Losses at the gene ends were 5 bases for V and 6 bases for J; bases not matched to a gene: 9. The receptor comes from a man aged 18 to 30 who received the YFV17D yellow fever vaccine. The sequences come from PBMCs, collected about 20 days after the first yellow fever vaccination. V is TRBV7-2 and J is TRBJ1-1, with 7 bases lining up with TRBD1. CDR3 bases: TGTGCCAGCAGCGAAAGACAGGGTGGCCCTGAAGCTTTCTTT. Encoded protein: CASSERQGGPEAFF.